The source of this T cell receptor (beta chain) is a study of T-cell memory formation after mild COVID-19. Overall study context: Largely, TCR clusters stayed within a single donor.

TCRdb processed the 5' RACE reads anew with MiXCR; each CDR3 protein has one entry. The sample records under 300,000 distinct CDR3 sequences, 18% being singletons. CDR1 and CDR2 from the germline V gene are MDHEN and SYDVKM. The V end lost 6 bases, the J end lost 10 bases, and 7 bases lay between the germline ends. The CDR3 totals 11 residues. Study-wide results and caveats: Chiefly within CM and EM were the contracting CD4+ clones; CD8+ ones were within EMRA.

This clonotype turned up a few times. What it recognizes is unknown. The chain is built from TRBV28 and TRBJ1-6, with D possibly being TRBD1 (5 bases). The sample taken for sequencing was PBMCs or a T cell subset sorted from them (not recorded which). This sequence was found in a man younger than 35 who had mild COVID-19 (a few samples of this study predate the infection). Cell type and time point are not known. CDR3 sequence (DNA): TGTGCCAGCAGGCAGGGATCACCCCTCCACTTT. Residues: CASRQGSPLHF.